The T cell receptor beta chain under discussion was sequenced for a study of blood T cell repertoires in COVID-19. Study-wide context: Sites across the United States, Italy and Spain contributed samples from acute and convalescent COVID-19. Sources were T cells, B-cell-depleted T cells, or PBMCs; the material itself was cDNA or gDNA.

This CDR3 is built from 15 residues. Germline CDR1 is MNHEY and CDR2 is SVGAGI. How the authors handled the data: Nucleated cell counts were estimated from reference gene primer amplification. Sequencing was performed with immunoSEQ multiplex PCR; in TCRdb, only in-frame clones are kept and a portion is missing. V, J and clone size were drawn from that table, and D and trimming were deduced from the DNA. Of about 200,000 clones listed, 84% are singletons. The sample taken for sequencing was peripheral blood. The origin of this receptor is a human donor in a cohort sampled during active COVID-19. The V call is TRBV6-5, the J call TRBJ2-3, with 15 bases identical to TRBD2. CDR3 bases: TGTGCTTGGACTAGCGGGAGGGCCGGCACAGATACGCAGTATTTT. Its translation is CAWTSGRAGTDTQYF.